These T cell receptor beta chains were read from a single sample in a study of control samples from healthy donors and cancer patients. Clones were read by immunoSEQ multiplex PCR, and TCRdb kept only the in-frame ones, dropping some. This table has around 120,000 clones, under 95% appearing once. Sequenced input: PBMCs. These receptors all stem from a man aged 50 or older with head and neck cancer. CDR3s include the opening cysteine and the closing phenylalanine or tryptophan. The D gene is left open where the match is weak. Size values are once, few and many counts, or a class for expanded clones, and some rows have none.

CDR3 DNA	CDR3 protein	J gene	V gene	clone size	D gene
TGTGCCAGCAGCTCGGCCACCCAAGCGTTGACAGATACGCAGTATTTT	CASSSATQALTDTQYF	TRBJ2-3	TRBV5-4	NA	NA
TGTGCCAGTAGTATCGGCTATGGCTACACCTTC	CASSIGYGYTF	TRBJ1-2	TRBV19	NA	NA
TGTGCCAGCACGAAAGCACAGAACACCGGGGAGCTGTTTTTT	CASTKAQNTGELFF	TRBJ2-2	TRBV3-1/TRBV3-2	NA	NA
TGTGCCTGGGGGGTCACAGGGCCTTCACCCCTCCACTTT	CAWGVTGPSPLHF	TRBJ1-6	TRBV30	NA	NA
TGTGCCAGCAGCCTCCGAGGGGTGTACGAGCAGTACTTC	CASSLRGVYEQYF	TRBJ2-7	TRBV6-2/TRBV6-3	NA	NA
TGTGCCAGCAGCTTCGGGACTCTTAATCAGCCCCAGCATTTT	CASSFGTLNQPQHF	TRBJ1-5	TRBV7-2	NA	NA
TGTGCCAGCTCGGGACTAGCGGGGGGGAGCTCCTACAATGAGCAGTTCTTC	CASSGLAGGSSYNEQFF	TRBJ2-1	TRBV18	NA	TRBD2
TGCGCCAGCAGCCGACTAGCGGGGGGGCCCGACACAGATACGCAGTATTTT	CASSRLAGGPDTDTQYF	TRBJ2-3	TRBV4-1	NA	TRBD2
TGTGCCAGCAGTTTTTCAGATACGCAGTATTTT	CASSFSDTQYF	TRBJ2-3	TRBV12-3/TRBV12-4	once	NA
TGTGCCAGCAGCAGGGGGGGACAGGACTATGGCTACACCTTC	CASSRGGQDYGYTF	TRBJ1-2	TRBV5-4	NA	TRBD1
TGTGCCATCAGTGAGTCCCCTGGGACAGGGAGGGGCGAGCAGTACTTC	CAISESPGTGRGEQYF	TRBJ2-7	TRBV10-3	NA	TRBD1
TGCGCCAGCAGCCAAGTTGGGCTAGCGGGGGCCCCAATGAAGGAGACCCAGTACTTC	CASSQVGLAGAPMKETQYF	TRBJ2-5	TRBV4-1	NA	TRBD2
TGTGCCAGCAGCCCCCGTGGGGCCTCTATGAACACTGAAGCTTTCTTT	CASSPRGASMNTEAFF	TRBJ1-1	TRBV4-2	NA	NA
TGTGCCAGCAGCAGCGGGGTATACACAGATACGCAGTATTTT	CASSSGVYTDTQYF	TRBJ2-3	TRBV7-3	NA	TRBD2
TGTGCCAGCAGCGCCGGACAGAACACTGAAGCTTTCTTT	CASSAGQNTEAFF	TRBJ1-1	TRBV9	NA	NA
TGTGCCAGTAATATCGGACAGAGTAATTCACCCCTCCACTTT	CASNIGQSNSPLHF	TRBJ1-6	TRBV19	once	NA
TGTGCCAGCAGGTTTCCCGGGACGGGGAACTATGGCTACACCTTC	CASRFPGTGNYGYTF	TRBJ1-2	TRBV27	NA	NA
TGCGCCAGCAGCACGACAGGGATCCCGGGGACTGAAGCTTTCTTT	CASSTTGIPGTEAFF	TRBJ1-1	TRBV5-1	NA	TRBD1
TGTGCCAGCACCCGGGACAGGGCGAGCGGGGAGCTGTTTTTT	CASTRDRASGELFF	TRBJ2-2	TRBV6-5	NA	TRBD1
TGTGCCAGTAGGCCGACAGGGTTGTGGAAACTGTTTTTT	CASRPTGLWKLFF	TRBJ1-4	TRBV19	NA	TRBD1
TGTGCCAGCAGTGTAGGGGAACTCAAAAACATTCAGTACTTC	CASSVGELKNIQYF	TRBJ2-4	TRBV2	NA	NA
TGTGCCAGCAGTTTATCAGGGGCGACCGGGGAGCTGTTTTTT	CASSLSGATGELFF	TRBJ2-2	TRBV28	NA	NA
TGTGCCAGTAGTGCGGGACAGGGTTCAAAAGCTTTCTTT	CASSAGQGSKAFF	TRBJ1-1	TRBV19	NA	TRBD1
TGTGCCAGCAGCTTGGGGTCGGGAATGAACACTGAAGCTTTCTTT	CASSLGSGMNTEAFF	TRBJ1-1	TRBV5-6	few	NA
TGTGCCAGTAGTATCGGCGGGGTCCCCTCTGGAAACACCATATATTTT	CASSIGGVPSGNTIYF	TRBJ1-3	TRBV19	NA	NA
TGTGCCAGCAGCCCTGTAGGAGGGAGGGGCACTGAAGCTTTCTTT	CASSPVGGRGTEAFF	TRBJ1-1	TRBV7-2	NA	NA
TGTGCCAGCAGACAGGGGTCCGGTGAAAAACTGTTTTTT	CASRQGSGEKLFF	TRBJ1-4	TRBV2	NA	TRBD1
TGTGCCAGCAGTGGACGTAGCAATCAGCCCCAGCATTTT	CASSGRSNQPQHF	TRBJ1-5	TRBV12-3/TRBV12-4	NA	NA
TGTGCCAGCAGCTTAGTGGGACAGCCGAGGTATGGCTACACCTTC	CASSLVGQPRYGYTF	TRBJ1-2	TRBV7-2	NA	TRBD1
TGTGCCAGCAGCCCCTCGGACAGGGGGGTTAGGGCTGAAGCTTTCTTT	CASSPSDRGVRAEAFF	TRBJ1-1	TRBV14	once	TRBD1
TGTGCCAGCGTGGAGGACACCCGCAAAGCTTTCTTT	CASVEDTRKAFF	TRBJ1-1	TRBV12-3/TRBV12-4	NA	NA